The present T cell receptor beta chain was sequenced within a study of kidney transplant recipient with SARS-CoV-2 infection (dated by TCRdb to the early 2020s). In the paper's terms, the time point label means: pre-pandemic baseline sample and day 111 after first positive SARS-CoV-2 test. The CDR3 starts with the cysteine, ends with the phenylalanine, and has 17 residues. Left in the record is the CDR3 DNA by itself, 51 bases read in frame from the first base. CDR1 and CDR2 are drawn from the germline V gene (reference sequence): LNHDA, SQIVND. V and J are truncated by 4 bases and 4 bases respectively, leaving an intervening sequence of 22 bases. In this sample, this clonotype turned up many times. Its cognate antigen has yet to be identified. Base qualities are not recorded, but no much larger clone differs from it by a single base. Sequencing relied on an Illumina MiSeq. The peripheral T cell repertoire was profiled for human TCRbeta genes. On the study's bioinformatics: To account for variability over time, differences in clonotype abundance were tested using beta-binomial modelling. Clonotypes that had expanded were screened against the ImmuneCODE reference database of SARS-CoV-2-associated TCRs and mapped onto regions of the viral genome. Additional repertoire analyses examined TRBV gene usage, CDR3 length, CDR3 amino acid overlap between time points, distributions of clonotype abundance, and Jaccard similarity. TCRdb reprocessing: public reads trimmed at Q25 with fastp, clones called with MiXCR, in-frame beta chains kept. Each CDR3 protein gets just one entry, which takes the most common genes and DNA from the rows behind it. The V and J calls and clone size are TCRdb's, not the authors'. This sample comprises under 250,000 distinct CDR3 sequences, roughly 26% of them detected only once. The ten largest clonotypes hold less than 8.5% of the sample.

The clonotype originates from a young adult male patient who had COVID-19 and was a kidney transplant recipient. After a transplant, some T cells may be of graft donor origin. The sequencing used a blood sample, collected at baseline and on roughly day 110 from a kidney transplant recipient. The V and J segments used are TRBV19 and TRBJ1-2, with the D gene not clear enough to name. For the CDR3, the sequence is CASSNLETNRKTYGYTF. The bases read TGTGCCAGTAGTAATCTTGAGACAAATCGAAAGACCTATGGCTACACCTTC.